The clone carrying this TCR beta chain was seen a handful of times. Antigen specificity is unknown. These data belong to a study of CD8 T cells in ankylosing spondylitis. Each CDR3 protein gets one entry after TCRdb re-called the 5' RACE reads with MiXCR. The repertoire holds a few hundred thousand distinct CDR3 sequences, with about an eighth as singletons. Study-level points and caveats: Blood from ankylosing spondylitis patients appeared to carry a characteristic roughly 8-variant TCR beta motif.

What was sequenced was blood, either unsorted or a sorted T cell fraction (not recorded which). The TCR originated in a male donor with ankylosing spondylitis.

This chain's CDR3 is CASSPQWAGGTEAFF. The CDR3 bases are TGTGCCAGCAGCCCCCAGTGGGCCGGGGGGACTGAAGCTTTCTTT. The chain recombines TRBV11-2 with TRBJ1-1; possible D gene TRBD1, 5 bases. V was shortened by 5 bases and J by 5 bases, with 18 bases between the two germline ends. From germline, CDR1 is SGHAT and CDR2 FQNNGV. The CDR3 runs 15 residues. Supplemented by reference TRBV11-2 and TRBJ1-1, the full variable domain reads EAGVAQSPRYKIIEKRQSVAFWCNPISGHATLYWYQQILGQGPKLLIQFQNNGVVDDSQLPKDRFSAERLKGVDSTLKIQPAKLEDSAVYLCASSPQWAGGTEAFFGQGTRLTVV.